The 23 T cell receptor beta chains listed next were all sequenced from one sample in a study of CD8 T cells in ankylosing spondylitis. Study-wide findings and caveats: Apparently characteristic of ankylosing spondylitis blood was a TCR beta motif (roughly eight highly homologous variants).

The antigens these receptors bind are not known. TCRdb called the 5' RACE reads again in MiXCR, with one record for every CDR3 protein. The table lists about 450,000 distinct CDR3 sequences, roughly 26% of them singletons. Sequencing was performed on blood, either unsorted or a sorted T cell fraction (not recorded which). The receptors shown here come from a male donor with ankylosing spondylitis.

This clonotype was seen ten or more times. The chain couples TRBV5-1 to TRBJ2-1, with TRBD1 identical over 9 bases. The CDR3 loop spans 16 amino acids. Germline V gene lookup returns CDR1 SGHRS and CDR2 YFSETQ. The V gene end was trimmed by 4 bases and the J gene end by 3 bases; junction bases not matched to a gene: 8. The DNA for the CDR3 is TGCGCCAGCAGCGGGACAGGGATAGGGGTCTACAATGAGCAGTTCTTC. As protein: CASSGTGIGVYNEQFF.

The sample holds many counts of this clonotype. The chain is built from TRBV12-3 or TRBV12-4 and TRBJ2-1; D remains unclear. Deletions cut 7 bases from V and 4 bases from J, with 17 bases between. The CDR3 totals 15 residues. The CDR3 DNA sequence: TGTGCCAGCAACGACGCTATAGGCCTTTACAATGAGCAGTTCTTC. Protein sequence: CASNDAIGLYNEQFF.

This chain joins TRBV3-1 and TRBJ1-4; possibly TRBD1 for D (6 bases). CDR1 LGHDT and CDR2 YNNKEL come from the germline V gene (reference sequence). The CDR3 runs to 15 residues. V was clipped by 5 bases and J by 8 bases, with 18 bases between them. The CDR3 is CASSSSYREGEKLFF. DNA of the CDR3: TGTGCCAGCAGCTCTAGCTACAGGGAAGGAGAAAAACTGTTTTTT. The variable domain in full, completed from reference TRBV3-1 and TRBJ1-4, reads DTAVSQTPKYLVTQMGNDKSIKCEQNLGHDTMYWYKQDSKKFLKIMFSYNNKELIINETVPNRFSPKSPDKAHLNLHINSLELGDSAVYFCASSSSYREGEKLFFGSGTQLSVL.

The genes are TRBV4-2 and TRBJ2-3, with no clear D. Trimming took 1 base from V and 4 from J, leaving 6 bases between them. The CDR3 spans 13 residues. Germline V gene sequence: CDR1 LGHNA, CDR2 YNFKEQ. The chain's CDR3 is CASSQVGSDTQYF. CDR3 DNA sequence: TGTGCCAGCAGCCAAGTAGGCTCAGATACGCAGTATTTT.

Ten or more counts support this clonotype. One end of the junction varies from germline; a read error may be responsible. The CDR3 DNA reads TGTGCCAGCAGCCAAGACTCTTGGGCCAACGTCCTGACTTTC. Translating gives CASSQDSWANVLTF. The V call is TRBV14, the J call TRBJ2-6; D not resolved. Germline V gene sequence: CDR1 SGHDN, CDR2 FVKESK. The CDR3 is 14 residues long.

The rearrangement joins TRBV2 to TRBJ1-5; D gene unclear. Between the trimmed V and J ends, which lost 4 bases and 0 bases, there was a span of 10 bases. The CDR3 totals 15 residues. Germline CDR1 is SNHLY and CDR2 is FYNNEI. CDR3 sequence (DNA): TGTGCCAGCAGTGGCGCAGCTTATAGCAATCAGCCCCAGCATTTT. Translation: CASSGAAYSNQPQHF.

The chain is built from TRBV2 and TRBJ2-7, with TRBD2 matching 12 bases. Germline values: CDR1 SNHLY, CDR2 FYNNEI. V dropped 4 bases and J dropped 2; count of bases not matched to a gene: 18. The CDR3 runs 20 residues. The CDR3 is CASSGAGGGLAGKSPYEQYV. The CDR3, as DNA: TGTGCCAGCAGTGGTGCCGGGGGCGGACTAGCGGGGAAGAGCCCCTACGAGCAGTACGTC.

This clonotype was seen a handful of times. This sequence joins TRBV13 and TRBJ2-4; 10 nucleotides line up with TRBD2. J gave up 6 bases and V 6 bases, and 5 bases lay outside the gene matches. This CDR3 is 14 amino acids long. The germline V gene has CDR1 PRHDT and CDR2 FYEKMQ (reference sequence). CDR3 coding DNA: TGTGCCAGCAGGGTAGCGGGAGGAAGAAACATTCAGTACTTC. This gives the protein CASRVAGGRNIQYF.

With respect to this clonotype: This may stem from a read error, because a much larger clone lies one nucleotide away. CDR3 sequence reads: CSVATVNEKPFF. The CDR3 nucleotides read TGCAGCGTTGCAACAGTAAATGAAAAACCGTTTTTT. The chain uses TRBV29-1 and TRBJ1-4; D remains unclear. Germline V gene sequence: CDR1 SQVTM, CDR2 ANQGSEA. This CDR3 has 12 residues. The complete variable domain, with remaining parts taken from reference TRBV29-1 and TRBJ1-4, reads SAVISQKPSRDICQRGTSLTIQCQVDSQVTMMFWYRQQPGQSLTLIATANQGSEATYESGFVIDKFPISRPNLTFSTLTVSNMSPEDSSIYLCSVATVNEKPFFGSGTQLSVL.

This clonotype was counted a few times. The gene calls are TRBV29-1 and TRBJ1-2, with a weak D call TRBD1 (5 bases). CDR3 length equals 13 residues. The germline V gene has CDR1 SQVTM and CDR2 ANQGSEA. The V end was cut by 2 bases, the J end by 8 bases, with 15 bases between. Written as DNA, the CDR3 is TGCAGCGTTGAATTGATAGGGGCAAGCGGCTACACCTTC. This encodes CSVELIGASGYTF.

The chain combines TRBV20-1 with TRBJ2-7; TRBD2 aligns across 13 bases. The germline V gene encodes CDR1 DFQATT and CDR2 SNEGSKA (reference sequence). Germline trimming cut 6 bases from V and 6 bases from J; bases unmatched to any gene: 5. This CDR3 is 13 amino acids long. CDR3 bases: TGCAGTGCCGGACTAGCGGGAGCCCCCGAGCAGTACTTC. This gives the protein CSAGLAGAPEQYF.

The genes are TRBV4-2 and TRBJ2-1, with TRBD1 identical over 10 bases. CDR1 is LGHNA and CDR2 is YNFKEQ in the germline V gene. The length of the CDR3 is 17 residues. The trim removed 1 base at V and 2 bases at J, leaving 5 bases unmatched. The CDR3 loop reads CASSQGSGTGAYNEQFF. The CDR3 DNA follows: TGTGCCAGCAGCCAAGGCAGCGGGACAGGGGCCTACAATGAGCAGTTCTTC.

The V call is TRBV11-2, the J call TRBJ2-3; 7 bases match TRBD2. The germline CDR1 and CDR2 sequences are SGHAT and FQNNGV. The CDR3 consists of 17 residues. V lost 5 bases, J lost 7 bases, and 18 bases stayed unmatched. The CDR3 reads CASSPTRGSGPLYTQYF. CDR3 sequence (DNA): TGTGCCAGCAGCCCGACTCGGGGTAGCGGGCCCCTATATACGCAGTATTTT.

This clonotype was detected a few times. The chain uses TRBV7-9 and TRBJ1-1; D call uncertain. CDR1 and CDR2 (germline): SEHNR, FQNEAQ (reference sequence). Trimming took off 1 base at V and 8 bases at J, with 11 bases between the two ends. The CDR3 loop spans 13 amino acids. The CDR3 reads CASSLETYQEAFF. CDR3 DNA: TGTGCCAGCAGCTTAGAGACATACCAGGAAGCTTTCTTT.

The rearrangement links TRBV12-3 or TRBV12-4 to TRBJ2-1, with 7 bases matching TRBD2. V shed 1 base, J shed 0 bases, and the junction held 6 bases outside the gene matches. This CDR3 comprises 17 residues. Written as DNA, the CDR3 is TGTGCCAGCAGTTTAGGGCGGGAGCGTCTCTCCTACAATGAGCAGTTCTTC. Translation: CASSLGRERLSYNEQFF.

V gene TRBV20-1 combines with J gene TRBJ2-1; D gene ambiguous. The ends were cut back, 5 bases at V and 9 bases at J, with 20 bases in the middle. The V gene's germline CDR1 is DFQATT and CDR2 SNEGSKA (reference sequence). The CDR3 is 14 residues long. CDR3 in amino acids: CSALNIGTITEQFF. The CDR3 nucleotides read TGCAGTGCTCTAAACATAGGCACAATCACTGAGCAGTTCTTC.

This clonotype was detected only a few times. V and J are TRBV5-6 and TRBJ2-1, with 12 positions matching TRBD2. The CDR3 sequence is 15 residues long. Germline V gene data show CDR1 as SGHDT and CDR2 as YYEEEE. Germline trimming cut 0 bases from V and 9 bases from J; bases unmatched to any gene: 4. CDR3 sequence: CASSLELAGGSEQFF. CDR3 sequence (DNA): TGTGCCAGCAGCTTGGAACTAGCGGGAGGTAGTGAGCAGTTCTTC.

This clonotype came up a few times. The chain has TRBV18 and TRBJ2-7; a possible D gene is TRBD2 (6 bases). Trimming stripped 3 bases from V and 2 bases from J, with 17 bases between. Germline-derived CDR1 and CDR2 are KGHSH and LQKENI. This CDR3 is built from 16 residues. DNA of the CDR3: TGTGCCAGCTCACCGCTGGGGTCTAGCGTTGCCTACGAGCAGTACTTC. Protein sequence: CASSPLGSSVAYEQYF.

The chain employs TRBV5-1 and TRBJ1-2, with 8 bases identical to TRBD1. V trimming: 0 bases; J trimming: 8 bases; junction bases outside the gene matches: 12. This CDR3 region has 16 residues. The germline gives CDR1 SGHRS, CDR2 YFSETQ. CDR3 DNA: TGCGCCAGCAGCTTGGACGGACAGGGAAATCCTGGGGGCTACACCTTC. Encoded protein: CASSLDGQGNPGGYTF.

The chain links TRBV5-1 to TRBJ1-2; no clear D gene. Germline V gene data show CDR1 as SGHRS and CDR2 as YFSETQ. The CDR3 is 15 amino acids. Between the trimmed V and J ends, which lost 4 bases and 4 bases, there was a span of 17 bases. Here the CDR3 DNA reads TGCGCCAGCAGCCCGGAGTCGAAACCCGTCTATGGCTACACCTTC. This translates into CASSPESKPVYGYTF.

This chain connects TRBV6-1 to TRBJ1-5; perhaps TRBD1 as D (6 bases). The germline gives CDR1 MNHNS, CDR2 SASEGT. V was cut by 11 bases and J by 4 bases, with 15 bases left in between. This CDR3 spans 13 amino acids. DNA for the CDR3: TGTGCCGCCTTGCCAGGGGTAAATCAGCCCCAGCATTTT. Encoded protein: CAALPGVNQPQHF.

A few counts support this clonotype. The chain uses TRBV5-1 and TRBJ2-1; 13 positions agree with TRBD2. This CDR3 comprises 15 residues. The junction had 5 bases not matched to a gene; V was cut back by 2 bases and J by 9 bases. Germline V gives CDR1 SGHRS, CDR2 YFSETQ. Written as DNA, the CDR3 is TGCGCCAGCAGCTTAGGGACTAGCGGGGATGGTGAGCAGTTCTTC. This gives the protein CASSLGTSGDGEQFF.

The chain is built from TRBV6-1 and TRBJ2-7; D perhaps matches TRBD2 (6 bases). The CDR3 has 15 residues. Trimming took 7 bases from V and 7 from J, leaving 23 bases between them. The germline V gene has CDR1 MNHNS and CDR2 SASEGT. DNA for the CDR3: TGTGCCAGCACCCCAGTGATGGCGGAGGGGAGTGAGCAGTACGTC. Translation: CASTPVMAEGSEQYV.